This T cell receptor (beta chain) was obtained from a study of control samples from healthy donors and cancer patients. The CDR3 length is 15 residues. From germline, CDR1 is SEHNR and CDR2 FQNEAQ (reference sequence). The V gene end was trimmed by 5 bases and the J gene end by 7 bases; junction bases not matched to a gene: 10. Data came from immunoSEQ multiplex PCR; TCRdb stores just in-frame clones and leaves some out. The data show some 120,000 clones, about 93% seen once. The rearrangement uses TRBV7-9 and TRBJ1-4, with TRBD1 identical over 7 bases. This sequence was found in a man in his forties or fifties with head and neck cancer. The material sequenced was PBMCs. In nucleotides, the CDR3 is TGTGCCAGCAGCCCGACCGGGACAGCTACTGAAAAACTGTTTTTT. It translates to CASSPTGTATEKLFF.